These T cell receptor beta chains were read from a single sample in a study of CD8+CD57+ T cells in acquired aplastic anemia. TCRdb reprocessed the reads with MiXCR, giving one entry per CDR3 protein. The table has 200,000 to 250,000 distinct CDR3 sequences, 65% seen once. The sequenced sample was sorted CD4+, CD8+, or CD8+CD57+ T cells (not recorded which) from PBMCs. The receptors derive from a human donor with aplastic anemia. Both conserved end residues are part of each CDR3.

CDR3 length: 13
V gene: TRBV6-5
CDR3 protein: CASSDSINQPQHF

CDR3 length: 14
V gene: TRBV24-1
CDR3 protein: CATSDGQGATEAFF

CDR3 length: 15
V gene: TRBV4-1
CDR3 protein: CASSRVGAANEKLFF

CDR3 length: 16
V gene: TRBV5-1
CDR3 protein: CASSHGLAGDIYEQYF

CDR3 length: 13
V gene: TRBV6-1
CDR3 protein: CASNGQVQETQYF

CDR3 length: 14
V gene: TRBV19
CDR3 protein: CASISPGGGNEQFF

CDR3 length: 14
V gene: TRBV5-1
CDR3 protein: CASSSDGMNTEAFF

CDR3 length: 12
V gene: TRBV20-1
CDR3 protein: CSAKRSGDTQYF

CDR3 length: 12
V gene: TRBV12-3/TRBV12-4
CDR3 protein: CASKMGYNEQFF

CDR3 length: 13
V gene: TRBV29-1
CDR3 protein: CSVGRGGAYEQYF

CDR3 length: 18
V gene: TRBV7-2
CDR3 protein: CASSSPRGLAGGFNGQFF

CDR3 length: 14
V gene: TRBV20-1
CDR3 protein: CSARSVASDNEQFF

CDR3 length: 12
V gene: TRBV7-9
CDR3 protein: CASSFSRDEQYF

CDR3 length: 15
V gene: TRBV9
CDR3 protein: CASSGLDSGSGELFF

CDR3 length: 14
V gene: TRBV7-6
CDR3 protein: CASSFRTGLETQYF

CDR3 length: 14
V gene: TRBV2
CDR3 protein: CASSGLGQVYGYTF

CDR3 length: 16
V gene: TRBV7-9
CDR3 protein: CASSYRDRGLGEGYTF

CDR3 length: 15
V gene: TRBV7-3
CDR3 protein: CASSYGLVSSYEQYF

CDR3 length: 12
V gene: TRBV20-1
CDR3 protein: CSASQLSYEQYF

CDR3 length: 16
V gene: TRBV7-3
CDR3 protein: CASSLVGDGGNQPQHF

CDR3 length: 10
V gene: TRBV7-4
CDR3 protein: CASSWKHQHF

CDR3 length: 15
V gene: TRBV15
CDR3 protein: CATSRGGRSYNEQFF

CDR3 length: 12
V gene: TRBV29-1
CDR3 protein: CSVEAQKAQAFF

CDR3 length: 14
V gene: TRBV10-3
CDR3 protein: CAISEGQRNQPQHF

CDR3 length: 13
V gene: TRBV20-1
CDR3 protein: CSAPGLADYEQYF

CDR3 length: 17
V gene: TRBV7-3
CDR3 protein: CASSRKGALAGQETQYF

CDR3 length: 14
V gene: TRBV10-2
CDR3 protein: CASSITKDSYGYTF

CDR3 length: 13
V gene: TRBV15
CDR3 protein: CATSSSSPYEQFF

CDR3 length: 13
V gene: TRBV5-6
CDR3 protein: CASSLTQSYEQYF

CDR3 length: 13
V gene: TRBV5-1
CDR3 protein: CASSDPPGYGYTF

CDR3 length: 15
V gene: TRBV20-1
CDR3 protein: CSAGPGQGAGETQYF

CDR3 length: 17
V gene: TRBV9
CDR3 protein: CASSLETGGDGTAPQYF

CDR3 length: 15
V gene: TRBV20-1
CDR3 protein: CSAVSGDGGAWGYTF

CDR3 length: 15
V gene: TRBV5-1
CDR3 protein: CASSLPQGSGTEAFF

CDR3 length: 16
V gene: TRBV20-1
CDR3 protein: CSARDSRGAYVYEQYF

CDR3 length: 17
V gene: TRBV15
CDR3 protein: CATSRPFPGQMNTEAFF